These 17 T cell receptor beta chains originate from one sample sequenced in a study of cytomegalovirus exposure and HLA in healthy donors (dated by TCRdb to the late 2010s). Library preparation employed the immunoSEQ multiplex PCR assay. TCRdb's version of the immuneACCESS table is confined to in-frame rearrangements and falls short of the full clone set. An unresolved V gene accounts for under half of the shortfall where checked; the remainder is of unknown origin. The sample has about 58,000 clones on record, around 90% of them singletons. The ten largest clones add up to around 1% of the sample. Sequenced: PBMCs. These receptors were taken from a man aged 18 to 29 in good health and CMV-seronegative.

This sequence joins TRBV30 and TRBJ1-4, with unresolved D. The V end lost 2 bases, the J end lost 9 bases, and 13 bases lay between the germline ends. The CDR3 length is 13 residues. Germline loops: CDR1 GTSNPN, CDR2 SVGIG (reference sequence). CDR3 residues: CAWSTAVVKKLFF. The CDR3 nucleotides read TGTGCCTGGAGTACCGCCGTAGTGAAAAAACTGTTTTTT.

This chain links TRBV9 with TRBJ2-2, with TRBD1 matching 8 bases. In germline, CDR1 is SGDLS, CDR2 YYNGEE. The trim removed 3 bases at V and 6 bases at J, leaving 1 base unmatched. The CDR3 contains 13 residues. The CDR3 sequence: CASSGTGPGELFF. In DNA form, the CDR3 reads TGTGCCAGCAGCGGGACAGGGCCCGGGGAGCTGTTTTTT. The full variable domain, rest sourced from reference TRBV9 and TRBJ2-2, is DSGVTQTPKHLITATGQRVTLRCSPRSGDLSVYWYQQSLDQGLQFLIQYYNGEERAKGNILERFSAQQFPDLHSELNLSSLELGDSALYFCASSGTGPGELFFGEGSRLTVL.

The chain carries TRBV9 and TRBJ2-5, with 9 nucleotides matching TRBD2. CDR1 is SGDLS, CDR2 YYNGEE, per germline. CDR3 length: 16 amino acids. With 4 bases clipped from V and 5 bases from J, the junction kept 12 bases outside the gene matches. DNA for the CDR3: TGTGCCAGCAGCTTAAGCGGGAGGCCAGGCTCCGAGACCCAGTACTTC. Translated, it gives CASSLSGRPGSETQYF.

The rearrangement uses TRBV29-1 and TRBJ2-1, with 10 bases identical to TRBD2. J was trimmed by 4 bases and V by 8 bases; bases with no gene match: 5. This CDR3 contains 13 residues. Germline CDR1 SQVTM, CDR2 ANQGSEA. This chain's CDR3 is CSSGLAEYNEQFF. In DNA, the CDR3 is TGCAGCAGCGGACTAGCGGAATACAATGAGCAGTTCTTC.

This chain links TRBV27 with TRBJ2-2; D gene ambiguous. V lost 8 bases, J lost 0 bases, and 7 bases lay in between. This CDR3 is built from 13 residues. CDR1 is MNHEY, CDR2 SMNVEV, per germline (reference sequence). The CDR3 region has the DNA TGTGCCAGCTCTCCCCCGAACACCGGGGAGCTGTTTTTT. Amino acid sequence: CASSPPNTGELFF.

The chain uses TRBV5-6 and TRBJ2-7; the D gene is possibly TRBD1 (5 bases). Germline CDR1 and CDR2: SGHDT and YYEEEE. The CDR3 runs to 12 residues. V was clipped by 6 bases and J by 9 bases, with 16 bases between them. The CDR3 is CASTQGLGVQYF. The CDR3 coding sequence is TGTGCCAGCACCCAGGGCCTAGGTGTGCAGTACTTC.

V is TRBV5-1 and J is TRBJ1-1, with TRBD1 as a possible D gene (6 bases). The CDR3 runs 14 residues. Germline assignment: CDR1 SGHRS and CDR2 YFSETQ. V was trimmed by 4 bases and J by 3 bases, leaving 13 bases between them. CDR3: CASSPYPGDTEAFF. The CDR3 nucleotides read TGCGCCAGCAGCCCCTATCCAGGGGACACTGAAGCTTTCTTT.

The V gene is TRBV11-2, the J gene TRBJ2-5; 8 bases agree with TRBD2. V lost 7 bases, J lost 4 bases, and 8 bases stayed unmatched. The CDR3 loop spans 14 amino acids. The germline CDR1 and CDR2 sequences are SGHAT and FQNNGV. The CDR3 sequence is CASTPGSGRETQYF. The CDR3 nucleotides read TGTGCCAGCACCCCGGGCAGCGGGAGAGAGACCCAGTACTTC.

J is TRBJ1-1 and V is TRBV6-1, with 10 bases matching TRBD1. This CDR3 region has 14 residues. Germline V gene data show CDR1 as MNHNS and CDR2 as SASEGT. V was clipped by 7 bases and J by 4 bases; unmatched bases: 6. The CDR3 reads CASNDRGLATEAFF. The CDR3 DNA follows: TGTGCCAGCAACGACAGGGGGCTGGCCACTGAAGCTTTCTTT.

CDR3 residues: CASSLGVGMNTEAFF. The DNA for the CDR3 is TGTGCCAGCAGTTTAGGGGTAGGAATGAACACTGAAGCTTTCTTT. The rearrangement joins TRBV6-5 to TRBJ1-1; possibly TRBD1 for D (5 bases). The CDR3 consists of 15 residues. V was shortened by 4 bases and J by 0 bases, with 12 bases between the two germline ends. The V gene's germline CDR1 is MNHEY and CDR2 SVGAGI.

V is TRBV11-3 and J is TRBJ1-1, with D possibly matching TRBD1 (6 bases). Germline V gene sequence: CDR1 SGHNT, CDR2 YENEEA. Trimming took off 4 bases at V and 1 base at J, with 10 bases between the two ends. This CDR3 spans 14 amino acids. CDR3 sequence: CASSSSTGNTEAFF. CDR3 in DNA: TGTGCCAGCAGCTCCTCGACAGGGAACACTGAAGCTTTCTTT.

This sequence joins TRBV29-1 and TRBJ1-1; the D is unclear. V was clipped by 7 bases and J by 6 bases, with 9 bases between them. The CDR3 is 10 residues long. Germline CDR1 and CDR2: SQVTM and ANQGSEA. DNA for the CDR3: TGCAGCGCTGGGCAGGCTGAAGCTTTCTTT. Its protein is CSAGQAEAFF.

In its sample, this clone was seen once. This sequence joins TRBV11-2 and TRBJ2-3; 14 bases fit TRBD2. Trimming took 5 bases from V and 4 from J; bases not matched to a gene: 8. The CDR3 has 17 residues. Germline values: CDR1 SGHAT, CDR2 FQNNGV. For the CDR3, the DNA is TGTGCCAGCAGCCGACTAGCGGGAGGGATCAACCCAGATACGCAGTATTTT. Translation: CASSRLAGGINPDTQYF. The whole variable domain, filled in from reference TRBV11-2 and TRBJ2-3, reads EAGVAQSPRYKIIEKRQSVAFWCNPISGHATLYWYQQILGQGPKLLIQFQNNGVVDDSQLPKDRFSAERLKGVDSTLKIQPAKLEDSAVYLCASSRLAGGINPDTQYFGPGTRLTVL.

This chain uses TRBV7-2 with TRBJ2-5; 8 bases agree with TRBD2. CDR3 size: 15 residues. Trimming at V came to 3 bases and at J to 5 bases, leaving 8 bases not matched to a gene. CDR1 is SGHTA, CDR2 FQGNSA, per germline. CDR3 sequence reads: CASSFGGAGRETQYF. DNA for the CDR3: TGTGCCAGCAGCTTCGGGGGGGCTGGGCGGGAGACCCAGTACTTC.

V is TRBV7-2 and J is TRBJ2-1; 7 bases are a match to TRBD2. The CDR3 consists of 15 residues. The germline V gene has CDR1 SGHTA and CDR2 FQGNSA. With 1 base clipped from V and 7 bases from J, the junction kept 7 bases outside the gene matches. CDR3 bases: TGTGCCAGCAGCTTAGTTAGCGGGTTTGGGAATGAGCAGTTCTTC. This encodes CASSLVSGFGNEQFF.

V is TRBV5-1 and J is TRBJ2-7; 9 bases fit TRBD1. After removal of 4 bases from V and 6 bases from J, the junction contained 11 bases not matched to a gene. This CDR3 spans 15 amino acids. Germline V gene sequence: CDR1 SGHRS, CDR2 YFSETQ. This CDR3 is CASSLGTGGKGEQYF. CDR3 DNA sequence: TGCGCCAGCAGCCTAGGCACAGGGGGCAAAGGCGAGCAGTACTTC.

The rearrangement joins TRBV5-6 to TRBJ2-1; D possibly corresponds to TRBD2 (5 bases). The CDR3 is made up of 16 amino acids. The V gene's germline CDR1 is SGHDT and CDR2 YYEEEE. Between the trimmed V and J ends, which lost 2 bases and 8 bases, there was a span of 20 bases. DNA for the CDR3: TGTGCCAGCAGCTTCCTCCGGAGGTCGGGTGGTGATGAGCAGTTCTTC. Protein sequence: CASSFLRRSGGDEQFF. The full variable domain, in which reference TRBV5-6 and TRBJ2-1 provide the parts outside the CDR3, is DAGVTQSPTHLIKTRGQQVTLRCSPKSGHDTVSWYQQALGQGPQFIFQYYEEEERQRGNFPDRFSGHQFPNYSSELNVNALLLGDSALYLCASSFLRRSGGDEQFFGPGTRLTVL.